This TCR beta chain was identified in a study of blood T cell repertoires in COVID-19. On the study more broadly: Samples representing acute and convalescent COVID-19 were sourced from the United States, Italy and Spain. PBMCs, B-cell-depleted T cells, or T cells provided the cDNA or gDNA that made up the material.

The authors' processing: Amplification from reference gene primers served as the basis for estimated nucleated cell counts. Produced via immunoSEQ multiplex PCR; TCRdb's table is partial and in-frame only. That table is the source of V, J and clone size, and D and trimming were worked out from the DNA. Among 290,000 or so clones, roughly 87% were seen once, and the ten largest hold about 2%. Germline CDR1 is MNHEY and CDR2 is SVGAGI. The CDR3 length is 16 residues. V was trimmed by 2 bases and J by 3 bases, leaving 11 bases between them. Input material: peripheral blood. This TCR came from a man aged 18 to 35 with active or convalescent COVID-19. The J gene is TRBJ1-6, the V gene TRBV6-5; D call uncertain. This CDR3 is CASSYRSTLYNSPLHF. In DNA form, the CDR3 reads TGTGCCAGCAGTTACCGGTCGACTCTCTATAATTCACCCCTCCACTTT.